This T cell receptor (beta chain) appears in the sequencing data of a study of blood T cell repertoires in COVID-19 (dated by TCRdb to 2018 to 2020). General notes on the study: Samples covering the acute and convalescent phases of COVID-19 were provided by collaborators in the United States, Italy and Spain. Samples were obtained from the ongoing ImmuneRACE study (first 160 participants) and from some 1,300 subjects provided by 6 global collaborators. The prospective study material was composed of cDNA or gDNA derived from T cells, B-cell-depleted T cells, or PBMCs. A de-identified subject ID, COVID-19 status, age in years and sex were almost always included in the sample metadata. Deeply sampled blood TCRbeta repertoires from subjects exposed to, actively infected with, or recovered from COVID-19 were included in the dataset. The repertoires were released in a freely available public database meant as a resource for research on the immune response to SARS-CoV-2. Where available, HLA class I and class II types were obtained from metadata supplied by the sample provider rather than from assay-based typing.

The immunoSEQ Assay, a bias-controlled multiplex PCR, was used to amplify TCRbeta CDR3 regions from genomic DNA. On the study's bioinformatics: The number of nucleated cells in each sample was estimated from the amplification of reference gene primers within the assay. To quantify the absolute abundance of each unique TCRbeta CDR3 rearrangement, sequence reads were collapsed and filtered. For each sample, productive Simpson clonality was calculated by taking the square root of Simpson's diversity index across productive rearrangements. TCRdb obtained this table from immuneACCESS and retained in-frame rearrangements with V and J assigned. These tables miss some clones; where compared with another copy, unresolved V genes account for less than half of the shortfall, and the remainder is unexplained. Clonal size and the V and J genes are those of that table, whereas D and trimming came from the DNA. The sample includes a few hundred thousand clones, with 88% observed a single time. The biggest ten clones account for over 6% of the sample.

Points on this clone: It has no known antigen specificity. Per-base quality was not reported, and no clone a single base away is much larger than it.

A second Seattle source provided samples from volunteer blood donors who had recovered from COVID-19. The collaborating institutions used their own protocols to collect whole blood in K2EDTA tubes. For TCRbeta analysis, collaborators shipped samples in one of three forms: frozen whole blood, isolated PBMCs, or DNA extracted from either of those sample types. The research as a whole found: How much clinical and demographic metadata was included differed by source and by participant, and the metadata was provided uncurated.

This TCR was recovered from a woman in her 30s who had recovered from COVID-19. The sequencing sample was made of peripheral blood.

The CDR3 protein sequence reads: CASSEFDRVGPQHF. The DNA reads TGTGCCAGCAGTGAGTTCGACAGAGTCGGGCCCCAGCATTTT. The rearrangement joined TRBV28 to TRBJ1-5, and the D gene may be TRBD1, 5 bases matching. From the cysteine up to the phenylalanine, the CDR3 has a length of 14 residues. Solely the CDR3 DNA is kept, with 42 bases framed from the first base. CDR1 MDHEN and CDR2 SYDVKM were looked up in the germline V gene. Trimming takes 5 bases from V and 9 bases from J, and the germline ends sit 17 bases apart.